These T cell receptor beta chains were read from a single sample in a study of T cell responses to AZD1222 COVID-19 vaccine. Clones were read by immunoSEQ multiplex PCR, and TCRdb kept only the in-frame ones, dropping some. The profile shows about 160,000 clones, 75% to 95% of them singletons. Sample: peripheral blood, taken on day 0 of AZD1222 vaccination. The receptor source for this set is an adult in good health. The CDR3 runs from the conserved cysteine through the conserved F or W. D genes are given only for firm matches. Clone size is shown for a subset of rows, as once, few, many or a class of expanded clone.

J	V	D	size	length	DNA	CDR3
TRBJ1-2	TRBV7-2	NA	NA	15	TGTGCCAGCAGCGACCCCGAGGAGGTCCTCTATGGCTACACCTTC	CASSDPEEVLYGYTF
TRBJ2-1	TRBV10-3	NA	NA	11	TGTGCCATCAGTGAGGGGCATGAGCAGTTCTTC	CAISEGHEQFF
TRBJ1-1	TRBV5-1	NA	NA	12	TGCGCCACACGCGCAGGGAACACTGAAGCTTTCTTT	CATRAGNTEAFF
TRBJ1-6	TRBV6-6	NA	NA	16	TGTGCCAGCAGTCGAGGACGCCGCTCCTATAATTCACCCCTCCACTTT	CASSRGRRSYNSPLHF
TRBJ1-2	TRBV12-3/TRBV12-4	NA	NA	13	TGTGCCAGCAGTGCGGGGCGCAAGTATGGCTACACCTTC	CASSAGRKYGYTF
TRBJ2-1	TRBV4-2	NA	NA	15	TGTGCCAGCAGCCAGGGGGAGGGGGACCACAATGAGCAGTTCTTC	CASSQGEGDHNEQFF
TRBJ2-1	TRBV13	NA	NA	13	TGTGCCAGCAGCCCCGGACCCTCCAATGAGCAGTTCTTC	CASSPGPSNEQFF
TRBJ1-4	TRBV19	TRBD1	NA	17	TGTGCCAGTAGTACCCGGGACAGGGGGCTTACTAATGAAAAACTGTTTTTT	CASSTRDRGLTNEKLFF
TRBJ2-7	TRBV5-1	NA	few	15	TGCGCCAGCAGCTTGGGACGGGGCACGTGGGACGAGCAGTACTTC	CASSLGRGTWDEQYF
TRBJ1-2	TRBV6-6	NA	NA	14	TGTGCCAGCAGGTCAGGGGAGTCTAACTATGGCTACACCTTC	CASRSGESNYGYTF
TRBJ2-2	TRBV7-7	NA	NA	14	TGTGCTAGCAGTAAGGGGGGTAACACCGGGGAGCTGTTTTTT	CASSKGGNTGELFF
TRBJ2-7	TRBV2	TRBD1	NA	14	TGTGCCAGCAGTGAAGTCCAGGGGGCTGCCGAGGAGTACTTC	CASSEVQGAAEEYF
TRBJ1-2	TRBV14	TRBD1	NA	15	TGTGCCAGCAGCCCCCTGGGGACAGCTCGTTATGGCTACACCTTC	CASSPLGTARYGYTF
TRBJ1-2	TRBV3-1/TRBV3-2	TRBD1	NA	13	TGTGCCAGCAGCCCCCGGACAGGGGATGGCTACACCTTC	CASSPRTGDGYTF
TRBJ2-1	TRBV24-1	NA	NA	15	TGTGCCACCAGGTGGGGGCAGGGAGTTGACAATGAGCAGTTCTTC	CATRWGQGVDNEQFF
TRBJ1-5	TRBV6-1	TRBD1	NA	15	TGTGCCAGCAGTGAAGCCGGGGACAGGTCCCAGCCCCAGCATTTT	CASSEAGDRSQPQHF
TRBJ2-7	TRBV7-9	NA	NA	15	TGTGCCAGCAGCTTAGAACGGGGCCCCTCCTACGAGCAGTACTTC	CASSLERGPSYEQYF
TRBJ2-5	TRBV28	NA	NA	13	TGTGCCAGCAGCCGGTTACCCCAAGAGACCCAGTACTTC	CASSRLPQETQYF
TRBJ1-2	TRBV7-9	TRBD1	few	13	TGTGCCAGCAGCTTGGGACAGGGCCGTGGCTACACCTTC	CASSLGQGRGYTF
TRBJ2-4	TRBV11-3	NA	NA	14	TGTGCCAGCAGCTTGGGGGTGGCCAAAAACATTCAGTACTTC	CASSLGVAKNIQYF
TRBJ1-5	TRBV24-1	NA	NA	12	TGTGCCACCAGTACGGGCAACCAGCCCCAGCATTTT	CATSTGNQPQHF
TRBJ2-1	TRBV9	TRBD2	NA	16	TGTGCCAGCAGCGGGACGGGGACTAGCGGGTACAATGAGCAGTTCTTC	CASSGTGTSGYNEQFF
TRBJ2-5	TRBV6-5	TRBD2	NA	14	TGTGCCAGCAATCCGGGATCGCGGGGGGAGACCCAGTACTTC	CASNPGSRGETQYF